The 29 T cell receptor beta chains below come from one sample, sequenced in a study of cytomegalovirus exposure and HLA in healthy donors. The PCR made use of 60 Vbeta and 13 Jbeta primers. TCRdb's table, derived via immunoSEQ multiplex PCR, lists solely in-frame clones and lacks some. In the table there are roughly 280,000 clones, about 66% of which are singletons. Material: PBMCs. These TCRs come from a female donor in good health and CMV-seronegative.

The chain joins TRBV7-9 to TRBJ1-2, with TRBD1 identical over 7 bases. Germline loops: CDR1 SEHNR, CDR2 FQNEAQ (reference sequence). V shed 2 bases and J 10 bases; nucleotides not matched to a gene: 13. The CDR3 extends over 15 amino acids. The CDR3 nucleotides read TGTGCCAGCAGCTTAAGGGAGAACAGGGGAAACGTCTACACCTTC. It is translated as CASSLRENRGNVYTF.

The chain links TRBV11-2 to TRBJ2-2; D is perhaps TRBD1 (5 bases). Germline V gene data show CDR1 as SGHAT and CDR2 as FQNNGV. Trimming pared 3 bases from V and 3 bases from J, leaving 8 bases between. CDR3 length: 14 amino acids. Here the CDR3 DNA reads TGTGCCAGCAGCTTCCAGGGCTACACCGGGGAGCTGTTTTTT. Its translation is CASSFQGYTGELFF.

The chain carries TRBV6-1 and TRBJ2-5, with D unresolved. The germline CDR1 and CDR2 sequences are MNHNS and SASEGT. Trimming pared 4 bases from V and 5 bases from J, leaving 5 bases between. CDR3 size: 11 residues. The CDR3 loop is CASSAGETQYF. Written as DNA, the CDR3 is TGTGCCAGCAGTGCGGGTGAGACCCAGTACTTC.

This chain connects TRBV7-8 to TRBJ2-2; a possible D gene is TRBD2 (5 bases). CDR3 size: 16 residues. Germline lookup yields CDR1 SGHVS and CDR2 FQNEAQ. V lost 4 bases and J lost 2, with 14 bases in between. CDR3 region: CASSSTPGSNTGELFF. Here the CDR3 DNA reads TGTGCCAGCAGCTCCACCCCGGGGAGTAACACCGGGGAGCTGTTTTTT.

This clone was seen ten or more times. CDR3 coding DNA: TGTGCCAGCGCGGGACAGGACCGTTGGGAGCAGTACTTC. It translates to CASAGQDRWEQYF. The chain links TRBV9 to TRBJ2-7, with 8 bases identical to TRBD1. The V gene end was trimmed by 7 bases and the J gene end by 7 bases; junction bases not matched to a gene: 10. Germline values: CDR1 SGDLS, CDR2 YYNGEE. The CDR3 runs to 13 residues.

This clone was seen only a few times. V gene TRBV29-1 combines with J gene TRBJ1-1; D unresolved. CDR1 and CDR2 from the germline V gene are SQVTM and ANQGSEA. Trimming left V 2 bases short and J 7 bases short, with 11 bases between. The CDR3 spans 12 residues. CDR3 sequence (DNA): TGCAGCGTTGAATCCGGGGATATTGAAGCTTTCTTT. Protein: CSVESGDIEAFF.

The gene calls are TRBV28 and TRBJ1-2; TRBD1 matches 8 bases. The CDR3 loop spans 15 amino acids. Germline CDR1 MDHEN, CDR2 SYDVKM. V lost 2 bases and J lost 8; bases outside the gene matches: 10. The CDR3 sequence is CASSLGSRGREGYTF. In DNA, the CDR3 is TGTGCCAGCAGTTTAGGGAGCAGGGGGCGAGAAGGCTACACCTTC.

The chain couples TRBV27 to TRBJ2-5, with TRBD2 matching 9 bases. CDR3 size: 14 residues. The V segment lost 5 bases and the J segment 5 bases; nucleotides outside the gene matches: 6. Looked up from germline, CDR1 is MNHEY and CDR2 is SMNVEV (reference sequence). The chain's CDR3 is CASSMLSGGETQYF. CDR3 nucleotide sequence: TGTGCCAGCAGTATGCTCAGCGGGGGGGAGACCCAGTACTTC.

The CDR3 region has the DNA TGTGCCAGCAGAACACAGGGGGCTGGCACAGATACGCAGTATTTT. Residues: CASRTQGAGTDTQYF. The genes are TRBV6-5 and TRBJ2-3, with TRBD1 matching 9 bases. Germline CDR1 is MNHEY and CDR2 is SVGAGI. The J segment lost 1 base and the V segment lost 6 bases, leaving 5 bases of the junction unmatched. This CDR3 has 15 residues.

As DNA, the CDR3 is TGTGCCATCAAGGGTCAATATGGGAGCACCGGGGAGCTGTTTTTT. Its protein product is CAIKGQYGSTGELFF. The gene calls are TRBV10-3 and TRBJ2-2; D perhaps matches TRBD2 (5 bases). Germline V gene data show CDR1 as ENHRY and CDR2 as SYGVKD. V was cut by 7 bases and J by 4 bases, with 16 bases left in between. There are 15 residues in the CDR3.

This clone showed up just a few times. The chain recombines TRBV27 with TRBJ1-1; no reliable D call. Trimming removed 2 bases at V and 1 base at J, with 5 bases between. Germline V CDR1 and CDR2: MNHEY, SMNVEV (reference sequence). The CDR3 runs to 13 residues. The CDR3 sequence: CASSLAGNTEAFF. In nucleotides, the CDR3 is TGTGCCAGCAGTTTAGCGGGGAACACTGAAGCTTTCTTT.

CDR3 sequence (DNA): TGTGCCTCCGGGTCCCCGACCCTGCATGGCGCAGATACGCAGTATTTT. Translated, it gives CASGSPTLHGADTQYF. The chain employs TRBV10-3 and TRBJ2-3; D gene ambiguous. Germline-derived CDR1 and CDR2 are ENHRY and SYGVKD. The V end lost 11 bases, the J end lost 4 bases, and 25 bases lay between the germline ends. The CDR3 is 16 residues long.

The chain couples TRBV5-5 to TRBJ2-5; 10 bases line up with TRBD1. Germline assignment: CDR1 SGHKS and CDR2 YYEKEE (reference sequence). This CDR3 is 17 amino acids long. V was pared by 3 bases and J by 5 bases, with 13 bases of the junction left unmatched. CDR3 region: CASSSITRQGAGETQYF. CDR3 DNA: TGTGCCAGCAGCTCCATCACAAGACAGGGGGCAGGGGAGACCCAGTACTTC.

The chain combines TRBV5-1 with TRBJ2-3, with D uncertain. The ends were cut back, 1 base at V and 3 bases at J, with 12 bases in the middle. Germline V lookup: CDR1 SGHRS, CDR2 YFSETQ. This CDR3 has 15 amino acids. The CDR3 region has the DNA TGCGCCAGCAGCTTGTCTCACTACAAAACAGATACGCAGTATTTT. Translation gives CASSLSHYKTDTQYF.

The chain is built from TRBV13 and TRBJ1-1; D uncertain. Germline V gene data show CDR1 as PRHDT and CDR2 as FYEKMQ (reference sequence). Between the trimmed V and J ends, which lost 2 bases and 1 base, there was a span of 5 bases. The CDR3 runs to 13 residues. CDR3 sequence reads: CASSLRGNTEAFF. In DNA form, the CDR3 reads TGTGCCAGCAGCTTACGGGGGAACACTGAAGCTTTCTTT.

The chain links TRBV5-1 to TRBJ1-1; 7 nucleotides match TRBD1. J lost 4 bases, V lost 4 bases, and 4 bases had no gene match. This CDR3 has 13 amino acids. CDR1 SGHRS and CDR2 YFSETQ come from the germline V gene. Here the CDR3 reads CASSDRERTEAFF. The CDR3 DNA reads TGCGCCAGCAGCGACAGGGAGCGCACTGAAGCTTTCTTT.

CDR3: CASSSGTSNQPQHF. Written as DNA, the CDR3 is TGTGCCAGCAGTTCAGGCACTTCCAATCAGCCCCAGCATTTT. V is TRBV6-5 and J is TRBJ1-5, with D uncertain. The CDR3 extends over 14 amino acids. V was cut by 4 bases and J by 3 bases, with 10 bases left in between. Germline V gives CDR1 MNHEY, CDR2 SVGAGI.

The V gene is TRBV2, the J gene TRBJ2-2; 12 bases map to TRBD2. Germline V gene sequence: CDR1 SNHLY, CDR2 FYNNEI. CDR3 length: 17 amino acids. Germline trimming cut 5 bases from V and 1 base from J; bases unmatched to any gene: 5. The CDR3 reads CASSRLAGDKNTGELFF. The DNA of the CDR3 is TGTGCCAGCAGTAGACTAGCGGGAGACAAGAACACCGGGGAGCTGTTTTTT.

The genes are TRBV7-2 and TRBJ1-5; maybe TRBD1 (6 bases). Germline CDR1 is SGHTA and CDR2 is FQGNSA. V dropped 2 bases and J dropped 5 bases, with 13 bases sitting between them. This CDR3 is 15 amino acids long. As DNA, the CDR3 is TGTGCCAGCAGCTTAATCTCGGGGGGCTATCAGCCCCAGCATTTT. Residues: CASSLISGGYQPQHF.

This clone is a singleton in its sample. J is TRBJ1-6 and V is TRBV28; TRBD1 agrees at 8 bases. This CDR3 has 15 residues. Trimming removed 6 bases from V and 1 base from J; junction bases left unmatched: 2. Germline V gene data show CDR1 as MDHEN and CDR2 as SYDVKM. The CDR3 coding sequence is TGTGCCAGCAGAGGACAGGGATCCTATAATTCACCCCTCCACTTT. Protein: CASRGQGSYNSPLHF.

The rearrangement uses TRBV7-9 and TRBJ1-3; possible D gene TRBD1, 6 bases. Looked up from germline, CDR1 is SEHNR and CDR2 is FQNEAQ (reference sequence). Trimming shortened V by 4 bases and J by 6 bases, and 19 bases separated the two germline ends. This CDR3 has 16 residues. As DNA, the CDR3 is TGTGCCAGCAGCTCGGCGGGGGGGGACACATTAAACACCATATATTTT. Residues: CASSSAGGDTLNTIYF.

Comment on this clone: The junction departs from the called germline gene at one end, perhaps through a read error. The rearrangement links TRBV7-9 to TRBJ1-3; D call uncertain. Germline V CDR1 and CDR2: SEHNR, FQNEAQ (reference sequence). This CDR3 has 14 amino acids. CDR3 in amino acids: CSSSLTDSGNTIYF. In nucleotides, the CDR3 is TGTTCCAGCAGCTTAACAGACTCTGGAAACACCATATATTTT.

This clone was detected once. The chain carries TRBV7-3 and TRBJ2-6, with 8 bases identical to TRBD2. The CDR3 length is 17 residues. After removal of 5 bases from V and 3 bases from J, the junction contained 9 bases not matched to a gene. Germline V gene lookup returns CDR1 SGHTA and CDR2 FQGTGA. CDR3 amino acids: CASSPRGGPGGANVLTF. CDR3 bases: TGTGCCAGCAGCCCACGGGGGGGACCCGGTGGGGCCAACGTCCTGACTTTC.

Note on this clone: The junction differs from germline at one of its ends, possibly a read error. This chain links TRBV30 with TRBJ2-7, with 8 nucleotides matching TRBD2. CDR1 and CDR2 (germline): GTSNPN, SVGIG (reference sequence). This CDR3 spans 13 amino acids. This CDR3 is CAWSESRASGSGF. DNA of the CDR3: TGTGCCTGGAGCGAATCACGGGCAAGCGGGAGTGGGTTC.

The chain recombines TRBV5-1 with TRBJ2-7; TRBD2 aligns across 12 bases. Germline CDR1 reads SGHRS; CDR2 reads YFSETQ. The CDR3 extends over 15 amino acids. V trimming: 1 base; J trimming: 4 bases; junction bases outside the gene matches: 3. As DNA, the CDR3 is TGCGCCAGCAGCTTGTCCGGGACTAGCGGGTACGAGCAGTACTTC. It is translated as CASSLSGTSGYEQYF.

This clone was found once. This CDR3 is CASSFGGAGNQPQHF. The CDR3 DNA reads as TGTGCCAGCAGCTTCGGAGGGGCTGGCAATCAGCCCCAGCATTTT. The rearrangement joins TRBV5-6 to TRBJ1-5; possibly TRBD1 for D (5 bases). The germline CDR1 and CDR2 sequences are SGHDT and YYEEEE. The CDR3 sequence is 15 residues long. The V and J ends lost 2 bases and 2 bases respectively, with 11 bases between them.

The chain has TRBV5-8 and TRBJ1-5; the match to TRBD1 covers 7 bases. V lost 3 bases to trimming and J lost 4 bases; unmatched junction nucleotides: 10. CDR3 size: 16 residues. Germline CDR1 is SGHTS and CDR2 is YDEGEE. The CDR3, as DNA: TGTGCCAGCAGCTCGACAGGGAGTGGAGGGAATCAGCCCCAGCATTTT. Its protein product is CASSSTGSGGNQPQHF.

The chain couples TRBV28 to TRBJ2-7; TRBD2 matches at 8 bases. V was clipped by 3 bases and J by 1 base; unmatched bases: 5. The CDR3 covers 15 residues. The germline CDR1 and CDR2 sequences are MDHEN and SYDVKM. CDR3 nucleotides: TGTGCCAGCAGTTTGTTAGCGGGACCATCCTACGAGCAGTACTTC. It codes for CASSLLAGPSYEQYF.

This chain uses TRBV4-1 with TRBJ1-1; 8 nucleotides match TRBD1. The J segment lost 4 bases and the V segment lost 4 bases, leaving 14 bases of the junction unmatched. Germline-derived CDR1 and CDR2 are MGHRA and YSYEKL. The CDR3 spans 17 residues. CDR3 bases: TGCGCCAGCAGCCTTCACGAGCAGGGGGCCGGTGGCACTGAAGCTTTCTTT. It encodes CASSLHEQGAGGTEAFF.